This T cell receptor (beta chain) was captured by sequencing in a study of T cells in Graves' hyperthyroidism and ophthalmopathy. Study as a whole: Peripheral blood collection took place at initial diagnosis, before any treatment.

General observations from the study: In simple terms, a model built on 13 V-J features told ophthalmopathy apart from stable hyperthyroidism.

Disease duration under 2 months; hyperthyroidism patients were aged 18 to 65. Diagnosis relied on clinical symptoms, serum thyroxine and TRAb, thyroid ultrasound and orbital computed tomography. Amplification targeted TCR beta CDR3 regions from RNA transcripts. TCR CDR3 underwent first-round RT-PCR with the HTBI primer set. TCRdb itself ran the multiplex PCR reads through MiXCR, one entry per CDR3 protein. The table records more than 550,000 distinct CDR3 sequences, 15% to 20% of them present only once. This clonotype was detected ten times or more. Its antigen is currently unknown. The receptor was isolated from a woman in her forties or fifties with Graves' hyperthyroidism that later progressed to Graves' ophthalmopathy. Sample: blood.

The CDR3 region is CASSPLTHRGMNEQYF. The CDR3 coding sequence is TGTGCCAGCTCACCACTCACCCACAGGGGGATGAACGAGCAGTACTTC. V and J are TRBV18 and TRBJ2-7, with 8 bases fitting TRBD1. The V and J ends lost 1 base and 5 bases, in that order; junction bases with no gene match: 10. The CDR3 runs 16 residues. Germline CDR1 reads KGHSH; CDR2 reads LQKENI. Full variable domain (remainder filled in from reference TRBV18 and TRBJ2-7): NAGVMQNPRHLVRRRGQEARLRCSPMKGHSHVYWYRQLPEEGLKFMVYLQKENIIDESGMPKERFSAEFPKEGPSILRIQQVVRGDSAAYFCASSPLTHRGMNEQYFGPGTRLTVT.